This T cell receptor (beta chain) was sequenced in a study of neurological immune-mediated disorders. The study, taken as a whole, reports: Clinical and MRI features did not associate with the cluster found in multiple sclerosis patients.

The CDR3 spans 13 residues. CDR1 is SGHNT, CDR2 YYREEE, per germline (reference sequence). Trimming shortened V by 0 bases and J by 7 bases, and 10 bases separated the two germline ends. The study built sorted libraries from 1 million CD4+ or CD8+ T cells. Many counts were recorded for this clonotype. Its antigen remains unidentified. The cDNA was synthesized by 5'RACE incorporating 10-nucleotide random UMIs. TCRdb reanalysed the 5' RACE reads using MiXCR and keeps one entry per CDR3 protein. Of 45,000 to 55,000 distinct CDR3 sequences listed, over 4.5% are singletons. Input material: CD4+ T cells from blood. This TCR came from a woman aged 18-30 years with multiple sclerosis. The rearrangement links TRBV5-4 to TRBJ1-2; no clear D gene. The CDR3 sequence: CASSLGHGGGYTF. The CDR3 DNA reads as TGTGCCAGCAGCTTGGGTCACGGTGGTGGCTACACCTTC.